Below, one T cell receptor beta chain is given with its context. Its target antigen remains unknown. The junction does not match germline at one end; this may be a read error. The CDR3 regions of human TCRbeta chains were analyzed by immunosequencing. Regarding the original processing steps: TCRs in the repertoires were matched against a reference library of SARS-CoV-2-specific TCRs that had been generated with the MIRA antigen-specificity platform. Breadth was defined as the fraction of unique TCRs that were SARS-CoV-2-associated. Depth was defined as the fraction of total T cells that were SARS-CoV-2-associated. Each spike-specific TCR was assigned to its reactive spike region and to a CD4 or CD8 class using the MIRA data. Log10-transformed breadth and depth values were compared by one-way ANOVA with Sidak's multiple comparisons tests. TCRdb mirrors the immuneACCESS table, restricted to in-frame sequences. Some clones are absent from its copies; in checked studies, under half trace to an unresolved V gene, and the reason for the others is unknown. V, J and clone size were drawn from that table, and D and trimming were deduced from the DNA. This sample lists under 150,000 clones; just over 90% were detected once. The ten most abundant clones make up about 7% of the sample.

Interpreted using the paper, the time point label stands for: baseline before first vaccination. Vaccinee samples came from UK trials COV001 and COV002, including a single-blind randomized controlled phase 2/3 trial of AZD1222 (ChAdOx1 nCoV-19) in healthy adults. Trial participant PBMC samples were collected at day 0 and day 28 after the second dose for TCRbeta chain sequencing. The sample originates from a study of T cell responses to AZD1222 COVID-19 vaccine (dated by TCRdb to the early 2020s). Regarding the complete study: Because spike-specific TCR depth and breadth did not differ between the two schedules, AZD1222 recipients who got a second dose at roughly 4 weeks were pooled with those who got a second dose at roughly 12 weeks. A total of 233 trial participants underwent TCR sequencing, of whom roughly 210 had received two doses of AZD1222 and some 25 had received two doses of the MenACWY control vaccine. Enrollment into the trials was organized by age into subgroups of 18-55, 56-69 and 70-plus years, and those subgroups contained about 160, 30 and 59 TCR-sequenced participants, respectively. What the research found in general, with its limitations: Conclusions about previously exposed vaccinees are limited, since just a handful of AZD1222 recipients were seropositive for SARS-CoV-2 at baseline. After two AZD1222 doses, both the breadth and the depth of spike-specific TCRs were significantly higher than at day 0 and than in MenACWY recipients. Nearly half of unique spike-specific TCRs reportedly recognized epitopes outside regions mutated in the B.1.351 and B.1.1.7 variants. Because no day 14 peak-response samples were available, the repertoires could be characterized only after the peak T cell response. Participants were mostly white British and included more females than males, and it was suggested by the authors that clonal diversity may have been underestimated. The whole spike protein was spanned by vaccine-associated CD4 TCRs, and dominant responses were seen in regions 160-218 and 743-854. In the small 56-69-year group, the increase in depth fell short of significance, most likely because of low power.

The CDR3 goes from the cysteine to the phenylalanine over 12 residues. Just the 36-base CDR3 DNA is kept, in frame starting at base 1. Based on the germline V gene, the CDR1 and CDR2 sequences are SGHAT and FQNNGV. The V gene is TRBV11-2 and the J gene is TRBJ2-7; the best D guess is TRBD2, with 7 bases matching. Specimen: peripheral blood, collected on day 0 of AZD1222 vaccination. The clonotype comes from an adult in good health. The CDR3 in this case is CASSLVAGAQSF. The nucleotides are TGTGCCAGCAGCTTAGTGGCGGGGGCCCAGTCCTTC. The entire variable domain, with the stretches around the CDR3 drawn from the reference TRBV11-2 and TRBJ2-7 proteins, is EAGVAQSPRYKIIEKRQSVAFWCNPISGHATLYWYQQILGQGPKLLIQFQNNGVVDDSQLPKDRFSAERLKGVDSTLKIQPAKLEDSAVYLCASSLVAGAQSFGPGTRLTVT.